The source of this T cell receptor beta chain is a study of brain T cells in children with intractable seizures. Surgery cases with the highest brain T cell transcript signatures were chosen for sequencing. Pre-surgery treatment included at least one anti-epileptic drug. Clones were sequenced by immunoSEQ multiplex PCR, and TCRdb holds only the in-frame ones, with some missing. In the table there are 65,000 to 85,000 clones, roughly 91% of which are singletons. Study-level findings and limits: Absence of clones before surgery may stem from lower sequencing depth. Viral specificity was inferred only from CDR3 similarity; HCMV serostatus was unknown.

Remarks on this clone: Its antigen is undetermined.

Sequencing was performed on peripheral blood, taken at surgery. The TCR was taken from a boy under three years old with tuberous sclerosis and intractable seizures.

The CDR3 DNA is TGTGCCAGCAGCAAATTCGTTCGCGGGAGGAACTACAATGAGCAGTTCTTC. Amino acids: CASSKFVRGRNYNEQFF. V and J are TRBV21-1 and TRBJ2-1; whether TRBD2, the table's D call, matches the DNA was not checked. TRBV21-1 is termed a pseudogene. The CDR3 sequence is 17 residues long.